Below, 25 T cell receptor beta chains from the same sample are listed, as sequenced in a study of cytomegalovirus exposure and HLA in healthy donors. A multiplex PCR was run with 60 Vbeta primers and 13 Jbeta primers. Profiling relied on immunoSEQ multiplex PCR, and the TCRdb table lists in-frame clones only, not all of them. Recorded here are around 110,000 clones; the top ten clones represent 5.5% to 8%. The specimen sequenced was PBMCs. The receptors originated from a man between 35 and 55 years old in good health and CMV-seropositive.

As DNA, the CDR3 is TGCAGCGTCGAGGGTAGCGGGAGGGCCGGGGAGCAGTACTTC. It is translated as CSVEGSGRAGEQYF. This rearrangement joins TRBV29-1 to TRBJ2-7, with 11 bases fitting TRBD2. V gave up 6 bases and J gave up 7 bases; unmatched junction bases: 11. This CDR3 is 14 amino acids long. CDR1 is SQVTM, CDR2 ANQGSEA, per germline.

The V and J genes are TRBV28 and TRBJ1-2, with no clear D. This CDR3 contains 13 residues. Germline-derived CDR1 and CDR2 are MDHEN and SYDVKM. V was cut by 6 bases and J by 6 bases, with 14 bases left in between. CDR3 sequence (DNA): TGTGCCAGCAGCCCGCCCAGGTGGGATGGCTACACCTTC. Translating gives CASSPPRWDGYTF.

The chain employs TRBV2 and TRBJ2-7; 14 bases map to TRBD2. Germline CDR1 and CDR2: SNHLY and FYNNEI. The CDR3 length is 16 residues. The trim removed 6 bases at V and 0 bases at J, leaving 4 bases unmatched. CDR3 nucleotide sequence: TGTGCCAGCAGCGGGACTAGCGGGAGAAGCTCCTACGAGCAGTACTTC. This sequence encodes CASSGTSGRSSYEQYF. The full variable domain, with the rest looked up from reference TRBV2 and TRBJ2-7, is EPEVTQTPSHQVTQMGQEVILRCVPISNHLYFYWYRQILGQKVEFLVSFYNNEISEKSEIFDDQFSVERPDGSNFTLKIRSTKLEDSAMYFCASSGTSGRSSYEQYFGPGTRLTVT.

This chain connects TRBV29-1 to TRBJ2-5, with a possible D match to TRBD2 (6 bases). Deletions cut 1 base from V and 5 bases from J, with 14 bases between. The V gene's germline CDR1 is SQVTM and CDR2 ANQGSEA. This CDR3 is 14 amino acids long. In nucleotides, the CDR3 is TGCAGCGTTGAAGCGGCCAACCGGGGGGAGACCCAGTACTTC. Translation gives CSVEAANRGETQYF. Full variable domain (missing parts from reference TRBV29-1 and TRBJ2-5): SAVISQKPSRDICQRGTSLTIQCQVDSQVTMMFWYRQQPGQSLTLIATANQGSEATYESGFVIDKFPISRPNLTFSTLTVSNMSPEDSSIYLCSVEAANRGETQYFGPGTRLLVL.

This chain links TRBV6-1 with TRBJ2-2; TRBD2 agrees at 10 bases. This CDR3 region has 14 residues. Germline CDR1 and CDR2: MNHNS and SASEGT. Trimming removed 8 bases from V and 0 bases from J; junction bases left unmatched: 0. The CDR3 bases are TGTGCCAGCGGACTAGCGGCGAACACCGGGGAGCTGTTTTTT. Its protein product is CASGLAANTGELFF.

The V call is TRBV9, the J call TRBJ1-2; no firm D call. Trimming removed 3 bases at V and 2 bases at J, with 14 bases between. CDR3 size: 15 residues. The germline gives CDR1 SGDLS, CDR2 YYNGEE. Here the CDR3 reads CASSATPNSNYGYTF. The DNA of the CDR3 is TGTGCCAGCAGCGCCACGCCCAACTCAAACTATGGCTACACCTTC.

The chain joins TRBV4-1 to TRBJ1-5; perhaps TRBD1 as D (6 bases). V lost 3 bases, J lost 3 bases, and 15 bases lay in between. This CDR3 has 16 residues. CDR1 is MGHRA and CDR2 is YSYEKL in the germline V gene. As DNA, the CDR3 is TGCGCCAGCAGCCAGGGGGTAGGACAGTTCAATCAGCCCCAGCATTTT. It specifies CASSQGVGQFNQPQHF.

The V and J genes are TRBV4-1 and TRBJ2-4, with D possibly matching TRBD1 (5 bases). The CDR3 totals 17 residues. The ends were cut back, 0 bases at V and 0 bases at J, with 12 bases in the middle. The germline V gene encodes CDR1 MGHRA and CDR2 YSYEKL. The CDR3 sequence: CASSQDGAGLAKNIQYF. CDR3 nucleotides: TGCGCCAGCAGCCAAGATGGCGCAGGGCTAGCCAAAAACATTCAGTACTTC.

The chain employs TRBV27 and TRBJ2-5; 9 bases fit TRBD1. V was pared by 6 bases and J by 4 bases, with 6 bases of the junction left unmatched. Germline assignment: CDR1 MNHEY and CDR2 SMNVEV (reference sequence). The CDR3 sequence is 14 residues long. The CDR3: CASRTDRGLETQYF. DNA of the CDR3: TGTGCCAGCAGGACGGACAGGGGTTTAGAGACCCAGTACTTC.

This chain uses TRBV11-2 with TRBJ2-3, with unresolved D. The CDR3 length is 15 residues. Germline values: CDR1 SGHAT, CDR2 FQNNGV. V lost 1 base and J 2 bases, leaving 10 bases between the germline ends. CDR3 protein: CASSLVARSTDTQYF. The CDR3 coding sequence is TGTGCCAGCAGCTTAGTAGCCCGGTCCACAGATACGCAGTATTTT.

The J gene is TRBJ2-3, the V gene TRBV18; weak D call: TRBD1 (6 bases). CDR1 and CDR2 from the germline V gene are KGHSH and LQKENI. The CDR3 covers 14 residues. Trimming took 5 bases from V and 3 from J, leaving 12 bases between them. DNA of the CDR3: TGTGCCAGCTCAAGTAAAGGGGGAACAGATACGCAGTATTTT. Its translation: CASSSKGGTDTQYF.

The rearrangement links TRBV13 to TRBJ2-7; maybe TRBD2 (6 bases). Trimming stripped 7 bases from V and 2 bases from J, with 18 bases between. Germline V gene lookup returns CDR1 PRHDT and CDR2 FYEKMQ (reference sequence). The length of the CDR3 is 15 residues. The CDR3 nucleotides read TGTGCCAGCACCCCGAAGGTAGCGGTCGCCTACGAGCAGTACTTC. Its translation: CASTPKVAVAYEQYF.

The chain recombines TRBV28 with TRBJ2-1; D uncertain. V lost 5 bases and J 7 bases, leaving 6 bases between the germline ends. Germline CDR1 reads MDHEN; CDR2 reads SYDVKM. CDR3 length equals 11 residues. The CDR3 DNA sequence: TGTGCCAGCAGTCAGAGGAATGAGCAGTTCTTC. Protein sequence: CASSQRNEQFF.

This sequence joins TRBV5-1 and TRBJ2-6, with 7 bases lining up with TRBD1. Germline V CDR1 and CDR2: SGHRS, YFSETQ. V dropped 4 bases and J dropped 4; count of bases not matched to a gene: 8. The CDR3 runs to 16 residues. CDR3 in amino acids: CASSAQGEGGANVLTF. For the CDR3, the DNA is TGCGCCAGCAGCGCGCAGGGGGAAGGCGGGGCCAACGTCCTGACTTTC.

The chain is built from TRBV30 and TRBJ1-1, with 7 bases identical to TRBD1. CDR1 and CDR2 (germline): GTSNPN, SVGIG (reference sequence). The CDR3 spans 12 residues. With 2 bases clipped from V and 3 bases from J, the junction kept 0 bases outside the gene matches. CDR3 residues: CAWSTGDTEAFF. In nucleotides, the CDR3 is TGTGCCTGGAGTACAGGGGACACTGAAGCTTTCTTT.

The chain has TRBV5-1 and TRBJ1-5; TRBD1 might be the D (5 bases). From germline, CDR1 is SGHRS and CDR2 YFSETQ. V lost 0 bases, J lost 7 bases, and 14 bases lay in between. This CDR3 is built from 15 residues. The CDR3 loop reads CASSLEGEAVQPQHF. CDR3 bases: TGCGCCAGCAGCTTGGAAGGGGAGGCAGTCCAGCCCCAGCATTTT.

V is TRBV19 and J is TRBJ2-7; no firm D call. V shed 2 bases and J shed 5 bases, with 10 bases lying between them. Germline loops: CDR1 LNHDA, CDR2 SQIVND (reference sequence). The CDR3 spans 13 residues. Here the CDR3 reads CASSINYLDEQYF. The CDR3 DNA reads TGTGCCAGTAGTATAAACTACCTTGACGAGCAGTACTTC.

The gene calls are TRBV6-5 and TRBJ2-3; D ambiguous. This CDR3 contains 12 residues. V lost 6 bases and J 4 bases, leaving 8 bases between the germline ends. Germline V gene lookup returns CDR1 MNHEY and CDR2 SVGAGI. In DNA, the CDR3 is TGTGCCAGCAGCCCCACGGCAGATACGCAGTATTTT. Residues: CASSPTADTQYF.

The chain combines TRBV28 with TRBJ1-3; 8 bases fit TRBD1. The CDR3 runs 15 residues. After removal of 7 bases from V and 1 base from J, the junction contained 6 bases not matched to a gene. In germline, CDR1 is MDHEN, CDR2 SYDVKM. The CDR3, as DNA: TGTGCCAGCAAGGGGACAGGCCATTCTGGAAACACCATATATTTT. Translation gives CASKGTGHSGNTIYF.

The chain is built from TRBV5-6 and TRBJ2-5; the match to TRBD1 covers 10 bases. V lost 3 bases, J lost 4 bases, and 3 bases stayed unmatched. This CDR3 contains 14 residues. The germline V gene has CDR1 SGHDT and CDR2 YYEEEE. The CDR3 DNA sequence: TGTGCCAGCAGCTCGACAGGGGGCAGAGAGACCCAGTACTTC. This sequence encodes CASSSTGGRETQYF.

The rearrangement links TRBV5-1 to TRBJ2-7, with TRBD1 matching 9 bases. V shed 6 bases and J 2 bases; nucleotides not matched to a gene: 9. The CDR3 spans 15 residues. Germline CDR1 is SGHRS and CDR2 is YFSETQ. CDR3 DNA sequence: TGCGCCAGCATTGACCGGGACAGGGCCCCCTACGAGCAGTACTTC. Protein: CASIDRDRAPYEQYF. The variable domain in full, completed from reference TRBV5-1 and TRBJ2-7, reads KAGVTQTPRYLIKTRGQQVTLSCSPISGHRSVSWYQQTPGQGLQFLFEYFSETQRNKGNFPGRFSGRQFSNSRSEMNVSTLELGDSALYLCASIDRDRAPYEQYFGPGTRLTVT.

The chain has TRBV9 and TRBJ1-4; 7 nucleotides agree with TRBD1. The V gene's germline CDR1 is SGDLS and CDR2 YYNGEE. CDR3 size: 15 residues. V shed 4 bases, J shed 4 bases, and the junction held 7 bases outside the gene matches. The CDR3 region is CASSQQGSLNEKLFF. CDR3 nucleotides: TGTGCCAGCAGCCAACAGGGGAGCCTTAATGAAAAACTGTTTTTT. Variable domain in full (rest from reference TRBV9 and TRBJ1-4): DSGVTQTPKHLITATGQRVTLRCSPRSGDLSVYWYQQSLDQGLQFLIQYYNGEERAKGNILERFSAQQFPDLHSELNLSSLELGDSALYFCASSQQGSLNEKLFFGSGTQLSVL.

The rearrangement uses TRBV6-1 and TRBJ2-7; 11 nucleotides agree with TRBD2. Trimming took 4 bases from V and 3 from J; bases not matched to a gene: 8. The CDR3 has 16 amino acids. From germline, CDR1 is MNHNS and CDR2 SASEGT. CDR3 region: CASSGSGRGAGYEQYF. The CDR3 DNA reads as TGTGCCAGCAGTGGTAGCGGGAGGGGAGCTGGCTACGAGCAGTACTTC.

The rearrangement uses TRBV19 and TRBJ2-7; D unresolved. In germline, CDR1 is LNHDA, CDR2 SQIVND (reference sequence). The CDR3 loop spans 13 amino acids. Trimming left V 1 base short and J 3 bases short, with 7 bases between. For the CDR3, the DNA is TGTGCCAGTAGTATAGGTCCATTCTACGAGCAGTACTTC. As protein: CASSIGPFYEQYF. Using reference TRBV19 and TRBJ2-7 for the parts outside the CDR3, the full variable domain is DGGITQSPKYLFRKEGQNVTLSCEQNLNHDAMYWYRQDPGQGLRLIYYSQIVNDFQKGDIAEGYSVSREKKESFPLTVTSAQKNPTAFYLCASSIGPFYEQYFGPGTRLTVT.

This chain uses TRBV15 with TRBJ1-2, with TRBD1 matching 8 bases. Germline V lookup: CDR1 LNHNV, CDR2 YYDKDF (reference sequence). This CDR3 has 15 residues. J lost 7 bases, V lost 4 bases, and 11 bases had no gene match. CDR3 DNA: TGTGCCACCAGCAAAGGGGGCAGGGGGCTCTCTGGCTACACCTTC. Its translation: CATSKGGRGLSGYTF.